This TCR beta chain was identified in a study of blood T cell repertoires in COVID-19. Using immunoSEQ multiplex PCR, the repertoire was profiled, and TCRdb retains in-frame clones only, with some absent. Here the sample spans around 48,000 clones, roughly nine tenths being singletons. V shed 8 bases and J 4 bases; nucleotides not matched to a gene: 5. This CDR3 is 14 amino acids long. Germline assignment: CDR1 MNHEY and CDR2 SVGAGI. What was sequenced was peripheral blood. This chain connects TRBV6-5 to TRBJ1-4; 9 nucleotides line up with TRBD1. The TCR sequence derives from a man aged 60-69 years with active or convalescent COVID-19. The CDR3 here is CASARQGVNEKLFF. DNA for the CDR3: TGTGCCAGCGCCCGACAGGGGGTTAATGAAAAACTGTTTTTT.